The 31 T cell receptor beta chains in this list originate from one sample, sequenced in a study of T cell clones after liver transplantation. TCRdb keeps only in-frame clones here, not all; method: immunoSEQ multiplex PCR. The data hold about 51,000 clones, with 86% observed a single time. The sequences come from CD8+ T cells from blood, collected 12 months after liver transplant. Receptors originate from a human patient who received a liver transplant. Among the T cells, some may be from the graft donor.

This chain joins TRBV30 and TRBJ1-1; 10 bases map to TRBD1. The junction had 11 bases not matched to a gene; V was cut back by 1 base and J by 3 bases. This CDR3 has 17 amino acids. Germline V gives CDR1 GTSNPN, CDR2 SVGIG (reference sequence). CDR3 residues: CAWSAPGTGALYTEAFF. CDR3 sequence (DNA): TGTGCCTGGAGTGCTCCCGGGACAGGGGCTCTTTACACTGAAGCTTTCTTT. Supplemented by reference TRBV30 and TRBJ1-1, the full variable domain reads SQTIHQWPATLVQPVGSPLSLECTVEGTSNPNLYWYRQAAGRGLQLLFYSVGIGQISSEVPQNLSASRPQDRQFILSSKKLLLSDSGFYLCAWSAPGTGALYTEAFFGQGTRLTVV.

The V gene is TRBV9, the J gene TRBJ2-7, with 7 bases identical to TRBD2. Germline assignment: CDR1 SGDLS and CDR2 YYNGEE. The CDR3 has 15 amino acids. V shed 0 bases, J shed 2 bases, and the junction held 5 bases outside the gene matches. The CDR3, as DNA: TGTGCCAGCAGCGTAGGGGGGGGAGTTACCTACGAGCAGTACTTC. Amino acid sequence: CASSVGGGVTYEQYF.

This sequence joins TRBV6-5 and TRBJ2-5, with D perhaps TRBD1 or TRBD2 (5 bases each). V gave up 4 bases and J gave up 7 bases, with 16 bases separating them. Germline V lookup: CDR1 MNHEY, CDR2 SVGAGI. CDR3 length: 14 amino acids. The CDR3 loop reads CASSSPVERGTQYF. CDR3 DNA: TGTGCCAGCAGTTCCCCGGTTGAGAGGGGGACCCAGTACTTC.

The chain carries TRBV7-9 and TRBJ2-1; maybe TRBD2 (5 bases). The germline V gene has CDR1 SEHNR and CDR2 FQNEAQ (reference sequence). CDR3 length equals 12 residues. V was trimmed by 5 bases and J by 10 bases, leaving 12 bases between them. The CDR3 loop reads CASSLGTGEQFF. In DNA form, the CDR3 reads TGTGCCAGCAGCCTGGGAACGGGGGAGCAGTTCTTC.

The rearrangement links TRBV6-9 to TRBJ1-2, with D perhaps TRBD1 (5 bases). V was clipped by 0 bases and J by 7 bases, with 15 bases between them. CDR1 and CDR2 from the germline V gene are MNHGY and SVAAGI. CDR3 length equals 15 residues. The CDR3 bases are TGTGCCAGCAGTTATTCCCCCGGGGGGGTACTTGGCTACACCTTC. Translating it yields CASSYSPGGVLGYTF.

The CDR3 region has the DNA TGTGCCAGCAGTTTAGGACAGGTGAACACTGAAGCTTTCTTT. Its translation: CASSLGQVNTEAFF. The rearrangement uses TRBV27 and TRBJ1-1; 7 nucleotides line up with TRBD1. Germline V gene lookup returns CDR1 MNHEY and CDR2 SMNVEV (reference sequence). The CDR3 is made up of 14 amino acids. After removal of 2 bases from V and 0 bases from J, the junction contained 0 bases not matched to a gene.

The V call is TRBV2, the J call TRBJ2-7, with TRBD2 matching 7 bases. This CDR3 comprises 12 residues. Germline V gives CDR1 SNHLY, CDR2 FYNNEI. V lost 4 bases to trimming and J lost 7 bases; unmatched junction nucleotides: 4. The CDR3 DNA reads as TGTGCCAGCAGTGCACTAGCGCAAGAGCAGTACTTC. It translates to CASSALAQEQYF. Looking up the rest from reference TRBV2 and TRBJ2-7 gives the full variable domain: EPEVTQTPSHQVTQMGQEVILRCVPISNHLYFYWYRQILGQKVEFLVSFYNNEISEKSEIFDDQFSVERPDGSNFTLKIRSTKLEDSAMYFCASSALAQEQYFGPGTRLTVT.

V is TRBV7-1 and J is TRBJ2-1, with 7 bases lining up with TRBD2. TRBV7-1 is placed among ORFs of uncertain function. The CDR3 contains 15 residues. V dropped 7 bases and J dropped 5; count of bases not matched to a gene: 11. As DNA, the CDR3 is TGTGCCAGCACCCCCGGGTGGGAGGGAGACAATGAGCAGTTCTTC. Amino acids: CASTPGWEGDNEQFF.

CDR3 in DNA: TGTGCCAGCAGCTTTCCTTTCCCCGGGACTAGCGGGAATGAGCAGTTCTTC. Translation: CASSFPFPGTSGNEQFF. This chain joins TRBV7-8 and TRBJ2-1; the match to TRBD2 covers 12 bases. V lost 3 bases, J lost 7 bases, and 10 bases stayed unmatched. Germline CDR1 reads SGHVS; CDR2 reads FQNEAQ. The CDR3 spans 17 residues.

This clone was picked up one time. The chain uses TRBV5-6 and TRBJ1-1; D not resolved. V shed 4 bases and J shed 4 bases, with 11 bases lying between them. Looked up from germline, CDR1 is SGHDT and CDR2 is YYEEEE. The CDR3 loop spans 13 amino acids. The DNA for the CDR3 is TGTGCCAGCAGCCCTGGGTGGGGCACTGAAGCTTTCTTT. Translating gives CASSPGWGTEAFF.

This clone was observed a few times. CDR3: CASSLDRGEETQYF. CDR3 nucleotides: TGTGCCAGCAGCTTGGACAGGGGGGAAGAGACCCAGTACTTC. The chain uses TRBV5-4 and TRBJ2-5; TRBD1 matches 8 bases. The V and J ends lost 0 bases and 3 bases, in that order; junction bases with no gene match: 1. This CDR3 region has 14 residues. Germline V gene sequence: CDR1 SGHNT, CDR2 YYREEE (reference sequence).

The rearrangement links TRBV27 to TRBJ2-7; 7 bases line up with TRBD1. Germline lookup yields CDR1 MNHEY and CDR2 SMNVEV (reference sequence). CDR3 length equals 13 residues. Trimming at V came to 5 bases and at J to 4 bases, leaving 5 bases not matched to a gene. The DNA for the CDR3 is TGTGCCAGCAGTCCCCGACAGGGATACGAGCAGTACTTC. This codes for CASSPRQGYEQYF.

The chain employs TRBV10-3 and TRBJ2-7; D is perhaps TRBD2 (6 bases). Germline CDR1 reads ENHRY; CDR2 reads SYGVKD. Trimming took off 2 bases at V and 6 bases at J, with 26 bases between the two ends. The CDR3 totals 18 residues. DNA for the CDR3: TGTGCCATCAGTGAGCCCGGAGGGGCCGGGACCCAGGGCCTCGAGCAGTACTTC. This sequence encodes CAISEPGGAGTQGLEQYF.

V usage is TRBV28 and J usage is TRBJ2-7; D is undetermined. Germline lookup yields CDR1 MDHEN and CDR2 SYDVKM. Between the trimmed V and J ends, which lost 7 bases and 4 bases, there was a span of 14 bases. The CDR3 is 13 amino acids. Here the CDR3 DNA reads TGTGCCAGCAAAGGGATCCCTAGGTACGAGCAGTACTTC. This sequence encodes CASKGIPRYEQYF.

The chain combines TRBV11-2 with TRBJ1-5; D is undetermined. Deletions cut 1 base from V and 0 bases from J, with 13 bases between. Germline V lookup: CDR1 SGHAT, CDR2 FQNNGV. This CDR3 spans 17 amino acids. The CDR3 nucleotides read TGTGCCAGCAGCTTAGCACCGACGGGCTATAGCAATCAGCCCCAGCATTTT. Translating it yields CASSLAPTGYSNQPQHF.

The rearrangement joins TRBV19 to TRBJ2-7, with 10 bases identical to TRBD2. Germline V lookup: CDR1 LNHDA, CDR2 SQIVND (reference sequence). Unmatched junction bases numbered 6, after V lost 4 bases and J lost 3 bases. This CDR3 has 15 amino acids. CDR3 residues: CASSRLAGGIYEQYF. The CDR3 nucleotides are TGTGCCAGTAGTAGACTAGCGGGCGGGATCTACGAGCAGTACTTC.

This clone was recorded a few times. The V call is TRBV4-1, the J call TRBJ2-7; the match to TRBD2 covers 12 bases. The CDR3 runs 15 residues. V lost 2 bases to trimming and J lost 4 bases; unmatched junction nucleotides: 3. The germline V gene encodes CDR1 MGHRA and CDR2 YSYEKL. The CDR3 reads CASSQTGTSGYEQYF. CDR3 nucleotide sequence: TGCGCCAGCAGCCAAACCGGGACTAGCGGGTACGAGCAGTACTTC.

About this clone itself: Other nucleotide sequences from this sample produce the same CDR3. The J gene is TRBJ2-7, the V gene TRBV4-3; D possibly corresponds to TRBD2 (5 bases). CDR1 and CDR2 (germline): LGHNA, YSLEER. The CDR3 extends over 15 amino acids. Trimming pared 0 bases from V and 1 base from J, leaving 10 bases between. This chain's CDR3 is CASSQELEGSYEQYF. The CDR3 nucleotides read TGCGCCAGCAGCCAAGAGTTAGAGGGTTCCTACGAGCAGTACTTC.

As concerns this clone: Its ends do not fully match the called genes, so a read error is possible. The DNA of the CDR3 is TGCAGCGTCTCCGGGACAGGGAGTCAGTCCCAGCATTTT. Protein: CSVSGTGSQSQHF. The chain links TRBV29-1 to TRBJ1-5; the match to TRBD1 covers 9 bases. The CDR3 extends over 13 amino acids. Germline lookup yields CDR1 SQVTM and CDR2 ANQGSEA.

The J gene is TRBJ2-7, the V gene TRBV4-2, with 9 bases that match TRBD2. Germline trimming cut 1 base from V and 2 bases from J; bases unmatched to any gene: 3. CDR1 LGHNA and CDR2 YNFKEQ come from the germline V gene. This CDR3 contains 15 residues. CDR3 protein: CASSQGLAEAYEQYF. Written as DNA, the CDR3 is TGTGCCAGCAGCCAAGGACTAGCGGAGGCCTACGAGCAGTACTTC.

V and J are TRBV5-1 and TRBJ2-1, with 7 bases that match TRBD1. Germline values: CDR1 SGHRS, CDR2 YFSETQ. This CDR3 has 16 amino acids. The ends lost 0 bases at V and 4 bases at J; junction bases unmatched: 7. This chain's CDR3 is CASSLGTGVKYNEQFF. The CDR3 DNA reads TGCGCCAGCAGCTTGGGAACAGGGGTAAAATACAATGAGCAGTTCTTC.

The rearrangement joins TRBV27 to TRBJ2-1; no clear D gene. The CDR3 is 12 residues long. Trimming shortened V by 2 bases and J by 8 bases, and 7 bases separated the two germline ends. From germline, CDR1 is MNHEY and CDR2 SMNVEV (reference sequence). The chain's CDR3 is CASSLGRHEQFF. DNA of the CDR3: TGTGCCAGCAGTTTAGGACGCCATGAGCAGTTCTTC.

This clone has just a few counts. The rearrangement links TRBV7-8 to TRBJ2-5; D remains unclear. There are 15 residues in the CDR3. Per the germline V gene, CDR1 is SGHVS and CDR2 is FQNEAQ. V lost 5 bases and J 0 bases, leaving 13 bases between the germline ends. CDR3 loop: CASSPHNNDQETQYF. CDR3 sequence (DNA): TGTGCCAGCAGCCCACACAACAACGACCAAGAGACCCAGTACTTC.

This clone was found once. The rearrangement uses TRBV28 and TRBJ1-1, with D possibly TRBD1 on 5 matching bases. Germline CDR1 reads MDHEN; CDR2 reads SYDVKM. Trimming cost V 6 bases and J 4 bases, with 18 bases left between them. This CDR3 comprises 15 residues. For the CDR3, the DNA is TGTGCCAGCAGCCAGGGCGGGGTTGCGGGCACTGAAGCTTTCTTT. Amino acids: CASSQGGVAGTEAFF.

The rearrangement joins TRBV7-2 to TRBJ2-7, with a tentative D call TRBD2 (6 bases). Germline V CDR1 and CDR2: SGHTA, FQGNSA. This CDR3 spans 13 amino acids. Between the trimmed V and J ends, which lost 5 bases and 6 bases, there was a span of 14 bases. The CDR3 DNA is TGTGCCAGCAGCCCGGGACTCGCTGCCGAGCAGTACTTC. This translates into CASSPGLAAEQYF.

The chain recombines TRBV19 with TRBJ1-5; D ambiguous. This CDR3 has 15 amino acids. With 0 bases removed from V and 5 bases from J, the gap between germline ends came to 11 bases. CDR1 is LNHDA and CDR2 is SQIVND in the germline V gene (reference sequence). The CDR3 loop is CASSIDQGSHQPQHF. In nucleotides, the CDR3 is TGTGCCAGTAGTATAGATCAAGGGAGCCATCAGCCCCAGCATTTT.

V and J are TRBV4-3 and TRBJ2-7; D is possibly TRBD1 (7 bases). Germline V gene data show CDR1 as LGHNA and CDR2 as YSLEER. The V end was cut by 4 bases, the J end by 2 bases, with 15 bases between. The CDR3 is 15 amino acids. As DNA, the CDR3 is TGCGCCAGCAGCCCCGGTGCAGGGGGGACCTACGAGCAGTACTTC. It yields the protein CASSPGAGGTYEQYF.

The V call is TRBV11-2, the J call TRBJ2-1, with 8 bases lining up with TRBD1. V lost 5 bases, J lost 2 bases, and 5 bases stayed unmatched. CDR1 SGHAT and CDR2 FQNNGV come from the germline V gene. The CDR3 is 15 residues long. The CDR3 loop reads CASSHGQGTYNEQFF. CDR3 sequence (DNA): TGTGCCAGCAGCCACGGACAGGGAACCTACAATGAGCAGTTCTTC.

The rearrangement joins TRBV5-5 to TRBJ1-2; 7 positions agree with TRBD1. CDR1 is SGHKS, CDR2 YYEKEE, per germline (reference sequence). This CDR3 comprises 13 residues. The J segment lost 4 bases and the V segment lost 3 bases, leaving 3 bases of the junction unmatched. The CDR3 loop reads CASSSWDSYGYTF. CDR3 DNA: TGTGCCAGCAGCTCTTGGGACAGCTATGGCTACACCTTC.

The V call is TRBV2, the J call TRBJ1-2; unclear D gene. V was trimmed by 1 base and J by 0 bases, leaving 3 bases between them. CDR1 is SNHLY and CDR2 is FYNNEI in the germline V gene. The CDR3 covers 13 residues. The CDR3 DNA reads TGTGCCAGCAGTGAAGAGGCTAACTATGGCTACACCTTC. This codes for CASSEEANYGYTF. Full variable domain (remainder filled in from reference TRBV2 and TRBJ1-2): EPEVTQTPSHQVTQMGQEVILRCVPISNHLYFYWYRQILGQKVEFLVSFYNNEISEKSEIFDDQFSVERPDGSNFTLKIRSTKLEDSAMYFCASSEEANYGYTFGSGTRLTVV.

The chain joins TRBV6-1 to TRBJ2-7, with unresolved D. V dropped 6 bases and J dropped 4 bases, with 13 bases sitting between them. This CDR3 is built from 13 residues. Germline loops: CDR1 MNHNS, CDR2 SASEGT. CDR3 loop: CASRYPDEYEQYF. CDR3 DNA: TGTGCCAGCAGGTATCCCGACGAGTACGAGCAGTACTTC.